The clone carrying this T cell receptor beta chain was counted between two and nine times. Its antigen is currently unknown. The ends were cut back, 0 bases at V and 0 bases at J, with 15 bases in the middle. Germline V CDR1 and CDR2: MNHEY, SMNVEV (reference sequence). The CDR3 is 17 residues long. The record originates from a study of post-analysis software for immune sequencing data. Study-wide results and limits: F measure grouped same-batch samples tightly together. About five TRBV segments (TRBV5-6, TRBV5-1 and TRBV20-1 among them) occurred more frequently in patients than in controls. Controls had significantly higher normalized Chao1 diversity than multiple sclerosis patients.

Unique molecular identifiers were present in the TCR beta cDNA libraries. T cells, about 0.95 to 10 million of them, yielded approximately 530,000 cDNA molecules. TCRdb recomputed calls from the PCR reads with MiXCR, one row per CDR3 protein. The sample records about 500,000 distinct CDR3 sequences, under 55% being singletons. The sequence was collected from a girl aged 10-17 years with multiple sclerosis. The chain joins TRBV27 to TRBJ2-7; D may be TRBD1 (6 bases). The sequenced sample consisted of blood. In nucleotides, the CDR3 is TGTGCCAGCAGTTTATCCTCCGGGACAACGTTCTCCTACGAGCAGTACTTC. As protein: CASSLSSGTTFSYEQYF.